These 22 T cell receptor beta chains share one sample of origin, sequenced in a study of cytomegalovirus exposure and HLA in healthy donors. PCR employed 60 Vbeta and 13 Jbeta primers. The method was immunoSEQ multiplex PCR; TCRdb's version includes in-frame clones alone and lacks a portion of them. This table holds roughly 140,000 clones, more than 65% found once. The material sequenced was PBMCs. The receptor source for this set is a man over 45 in good health and CMV-seropositive.

V gene TRBV5-4 combines with J gene TRBJ1-2, with 8 bases matching TRBD1. CDR3 length: 14 amino acids. Germline lookup yields CDR1 SGHNT and CDR2 YYREEE (reference sequence). Losses at the gene ends were 5 bases for V and 6 bases for J; bases not matched to a gene: 9. CDR3 region: CASSLLQGVDGYTF. The DNA of the CDR3 is TGTGCCAGCAGTTTGCTACAGGGGGTAGATGGCTACACCTTC.

The rearrangement links TRBV27 to TRBJ2-5; D is uncertain. This CDR3 comprises 13 residues. The V end lost 6 bases, the J end lost 1 base, and 9 bases lay between the germline ends. From germline, CDR1 is MNHEY and CDR2 SMNVEV (reference sequence). The DNA of the CDR3 is TGTGCCAGCAGCCCCTGGGCCCAAGAGACCCAGTACTTC. Encoded protein: CASSPWAQETQYF.

The J gene is TRBJ1-2, the V gene TRBV11-2, with 10 bases fitting TRBD1. J lost 8 bases, V lost 1 base, and 4 bases had no gene match. The length of the CDR3 is 14 residues. CDR1 is SGHAT, CDR2 FQNNGV, per germline. The CDR3 spells CASSLGQGAGGYTF. CDR3 DNA: TGTGCCAGCAGCTTAGGACAGGGGGCAGGGGGCTACACCTTC.

This rearrangement joins TRBV6-1 to TRBJ2-7; 7 bases map to TRBD1. Looked up from germline, CDR1 is MNHNS and CDR2 is SASEGT. The J segment lost 2 bases and the V segment lost 4 bases, leaving 8 bases of the junction unmatched. This CDR3 comprises 15 residues. The CDR3 region has the DNA TGTGCCAGCAGTGTGACAGGGATTAATGCCTACGAGCAGTACTTC. Protein product: CASSVTGINAYEQYF.

The chain combines TRBV5-1 with TRBJ2-6; D not certain. V gave up 7 bases and J gave up 0 bases, with 8 bases separating them. There are 14 residues in the CDR3. The germline gives CDR1 SGHRS, CDR2 YFSETQ. Here the CDR3 reads CASLPSSGANVLTF. For the CDR3, the DNA is TGCGCCAGCCTCCCCAGCTCTGGGGCCAACGTCCTGACTTTC.

J is TRBJ2-1 and V is TRBV19; 8 positions agree with TRBD2. The V and J ends lost 4 bases and 1 base, in that order; junction bases with no gene match: 15. This CDR3 is built from 19 residues. The germline CDR1 and CDR2 sequences are LNHDA and SQIVND (reference sequence). In DNA, the CDR3 is TGTGCCAGTAGTAAACTAGCGGTCGTTCAGCAAACGTCCTACAATGAGCAGTTCTTC. The encoded protein is CASSKLAVVQQTSYNEQFF. Filled out from reference TRBV19 and TRBJ2-1, the complete variable domain reads DGGITQSPKYLFRKEGQNVTLSCEQNLNHDAMYWYRQDPGQGLRLIYYSQIVNDFQKGDIAEGYSVSREKKESFPLTVTSAQKNPTAFYLCASSKLAVVQQTSYNEQFFGPGTRLTVL.

The rearrangement uses TRBV5-1 and TRBJ2-5, with 8 bases identical to TRBD1. The J call may be faulty, since TRBJ2-7 better matches the DNA end. CDR3 length: 15 amino acids. CDR1 is SGHRS, CDR2 YFSETQ, per germline. CDR3: CASSLTPGQGYEQYF. The CDR3 DNA reads TGCGCCAGCAGCTTGACCCCCGGACAGGGCTACGAGCAGTACTTC.

The CDR3 here is CASSPGQPPNTEAFF. CDR3 nucleotides: TGTGCCAGCAGCCCAGGACAGCCACCGAACACTGAAGCTTTCTTT. This chain joins TRBV7-9 and TRBJ1-1; possibly TRBD1 for D (6 bases). The V gene lost 5 bases and the J gene lost 1 base, with 14 bases spanning the gap. From germline, CDR1 is SEHNR and CDR2 FQNEAQ (reference sequence). The CDR3 sequence is 15 residues long.

The CDR3 loop is CASSPLQVVYEQYF. DNA for the CDR3: TGTGCCAGCTCACCACTCCAGGTTGTATACGAGCAGTACTTC. V gene TRBV18 combines with J gene TRBJ2-7; the D is unclear. There are 14 residues in the CDR3. The germline V and J ends were trimmed by 1 base and 4 bases, with 11 bases remaining between them. From germline, CDR1 is KGHSH and CDR2 LQKENI.

The chain joins TRBV18 to TRBJ1-3; 10 nucleotides line up with TRBD1. Germline trimming cut 3 bases from V and 2 bases from J; bases unmatched to any gene: 7. Germline V lookup: CDR1 KGHSH, CDR2 LQKENI. The CDR3 is 17 residues long. The CDR3 DNA sequence: TGTGCCAGCTCACCTTGGGGACAGGGGAATCCTGGAAACACCATATATTTT. Translated: CASSPWGQGNPGNTIYF.

The chain employs TRBV29-1 and TRBJ2-5; TRBD2 matches at 10 bases. Germline loops: CDR1 SQVTM, CDR2 ANQGSEA. The CDR3 totals 15 residues. The trim removed 0 bases at V and 0 bases at J, leaving 1 base unmatched. The CDR3 region is CSVEDSGRNQETQYF. CDR3 in DNA: TGCAGCGTTGAAGATAGCGGGAGGAACCAAGAGACCCAGTACTTC.

The chain employs TRBV6-6 and TRBJ1-5, with D possibly TRBD1 on 6 matching bases. This CDR3 has 14 amino acids. V lost 7 bases to trimming and J lost 7 bases, with 17 bases between them. Germline V gene data show CDR1 as MNHNY and CDR2 as SVGAGI (reference sequence). CDR3 in amino acids: CASMLQGRGQPQHF. For the CDR3, the DNA is TGTGCCAGCATGTTACAGGGTCGGGGCCAGCCCCAGCATTTT.

The table lists this clone with a few counts. This sequence joins TRBV6-1 and TRBJ2-7, with unresolved D. V was pared by 3 bases and J by 9 bases, with 9 bases between. Germline loops: CDR1 MNHNS, CDR2 SASEGT. This CDR3 has 11 residues. CDR3 sequence reads: CASSEGDRQYF. CDR3 nucleotides: TGTGCCAGCAGTGAGGGCGACCGGCAGTACTTC.

The V call is TRBV18, the J call TRBJ2-7; weak D call: TRBD2 (6 bases). V lost 6 bases, J lost 7 bases, and 16 bases lay in between. Per germline, CDR1 KGHSH and CDR2 LQKENI. This CDR3 region has 13 residues. CDR3 coding DNA: TGTGCCAGCTCCGCGGGACTCCCTCCTGAGCAGTACTTC. It translates to CASSAGLPPEQYF.

The chain recombines TRBV6-6 with TRBJ1-5; a weak D match, TRBD1 (6 bases). Germline V lookup: CDR1 MNHNY, CDR2 SVGAGI (reference sequence). The germline V and J ends were trimmed by 8 bases and 2 bases, with 19 bases remaining between them. This CDR3 contains 16 residues. CDR3 protein: CASFRTVEGGNQPQHF. The CDR3 DNA reads TGTGCCAGCTTTAGGACGGTCGAGGGGGGCAATCAGCCCCAGCATTTT.

The V and J genes are TRBV19 and TRBJ2-1, with TRBD2 matching 8 bases. The CDR3 has 14 residues. From germline, CDR1 is LNHDA and CDR2 SQIVND (reference sequence). The trim removed 4 bases at V and 4 bases at J, leaving 3 bases unmatched. CDR3 DNA sequence: TGTGCCAGTAGTAGGGCGGGGGGTTACAATGAGCAGTTCTTC. Protein sequence: CASSRAGGYNEQFF.

The chain couples TRBV6-4 to TRBJ2-3, with a possible D match to TRBD2 (5 bases). In germline, CDR1 is MRHNA, CDR2 SNTAGT. The length of the CDR3 is 14 residues. V was clipped by 6 bases and J by 2 bases, with 12 bases between them. CDR3: CASSAGVFTDTQYF. The CDR3 DNA is TGTGCCAGCAGCGCCGGGGTGTTCACAGATACGCAGTATTTT.

The V and J genes are TRBV15 and TRBJ2-2, with 7 bases aligning to TRBD2. This CDR3 has 13 residues. Germline CDR1 and CDR2: LNHNV and YYDKDF (reference sequence). V shed 6 bases and J 6 bases; nucleotides not matched to a gene: 4. The CDR3 DNA reads as TGTGCCACCAGGGGAGGGCGCCCCGGGGAGCTGTTTTTT. Translated: CATRGGRPGELFF. The full variable domain, completed using reference TRBV15 and TRBJ2-2, is DAMVIQNPRYQVTQFGKPVTLSCSQTLNHNVMYWYQQKSSQAPKLLFHYYDKDFNNEADTPDNFQSRRPNTSFCFLDIRSPGLGDTAMYLCATRGGRPGELFFGEGSRLTVL.

This clone was found once. V is TRBV20-1 and J is TRBJ2-7; no definite D call. The CDR3 is 10 residues long. Per the germline V gene, CDR1 is DFQATT and CDR2 is SNEGSKA (reference sequence). The V end lost 5 bases, the J end lost 2 bases, and 4 bases lay between the germline ends. CDR3 bases: TGCAGTGCTCGTGCCTACGAGCAGTACTTC. Its translation is CSARAYEQYF.

This rearrangement joins TRBV21-1 to TRBJ2-2; the table's D call, TRBD1, has no DNA check behind it. TRBV21-1 is a pseudogene segment. This CDR3 has 19 residues. The CDR3 DNA reads as TGTGCCAGCAACAAAAAGGGACAGGGGGCGAAGCTTCGAACCGGGGAGCTGTTTTTT. Amino acids: CASNKKGQGAKLRTGELFF.

The rearrangement links TRBV11-2 to TRBJ1-5; D remains ambiguous. The V and J ends lost 8 bases and 3 bases respectively, with 20 bases between them. Looked up from germline, CDR1 is SGHAT and CDR2 is FQNNGV. The CDR3 covers 16 residues. The CDR3 spells CASGRTGNMANQPQHF. Written as DNA, the CDR3 is TGTGCCAGCGGGAGAACGGGTAATATGGCCAATCAGCCCCAGCATTTT.

The rearrangement joins TRBV10-3 to TRBJ2-5, with 7 nucleotides matching TRBD2. V was pared by 2 bases and J by 4 bases, with 7 bases of the junction left unmatched. Germline lookup yields CDR1 ENHRY and CDR2 SYGVKD. The CDR3 sequence is 15 residues long. In nucleotides, the CDR3 is TGTGCCATCAGTGAGCTACGGGAGGTAGGAGAGACCCAGTACTTC. Translating gives CAISELREVGETQYF.